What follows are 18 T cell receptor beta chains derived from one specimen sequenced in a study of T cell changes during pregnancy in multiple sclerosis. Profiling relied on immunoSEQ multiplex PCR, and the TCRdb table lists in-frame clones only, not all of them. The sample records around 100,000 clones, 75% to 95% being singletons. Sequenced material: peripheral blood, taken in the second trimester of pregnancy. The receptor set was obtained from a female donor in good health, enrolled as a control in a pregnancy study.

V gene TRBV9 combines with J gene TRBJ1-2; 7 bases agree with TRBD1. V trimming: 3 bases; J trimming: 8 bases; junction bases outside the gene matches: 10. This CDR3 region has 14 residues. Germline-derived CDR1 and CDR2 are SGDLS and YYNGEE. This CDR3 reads CASSASGTAGGYTF. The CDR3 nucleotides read TGTGCCAGCAGCGCCTCCGGGACAGCTGGGGGCTACACCTTC.

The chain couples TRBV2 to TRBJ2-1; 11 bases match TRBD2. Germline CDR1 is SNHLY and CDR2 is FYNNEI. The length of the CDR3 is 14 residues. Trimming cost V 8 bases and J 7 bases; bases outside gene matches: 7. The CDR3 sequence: CASETSGNFNEQFF. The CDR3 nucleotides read TGTGCCAGCGAGACTAGCGGGAATTTTAATGAGCAGTTCTTC.

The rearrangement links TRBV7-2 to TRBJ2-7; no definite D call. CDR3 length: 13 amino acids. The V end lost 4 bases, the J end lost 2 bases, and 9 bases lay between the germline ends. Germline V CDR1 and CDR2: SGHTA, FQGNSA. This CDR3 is CASSSSAAYEQYF. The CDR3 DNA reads TGTGCCAGCAGCTCCAGTGCGGCCTACGAGCAGTACTTC.

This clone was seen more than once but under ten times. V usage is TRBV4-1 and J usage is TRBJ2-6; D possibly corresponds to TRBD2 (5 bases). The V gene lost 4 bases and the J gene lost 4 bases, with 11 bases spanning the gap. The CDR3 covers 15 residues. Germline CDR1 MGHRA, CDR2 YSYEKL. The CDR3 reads CASSLREAGANVLTF. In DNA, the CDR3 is TGCGCCAGCAGCCTGAGGGAAGCCGGGGCCAACGTCCTGACTTTC.

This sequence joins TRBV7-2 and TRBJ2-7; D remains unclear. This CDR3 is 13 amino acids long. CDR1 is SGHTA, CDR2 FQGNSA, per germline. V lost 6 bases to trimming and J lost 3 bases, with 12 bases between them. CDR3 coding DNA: TGTGCCAGCAGTTCGAGATTCATCTACGAGCAGTACTTC. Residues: CASSSRFIYEQYF.

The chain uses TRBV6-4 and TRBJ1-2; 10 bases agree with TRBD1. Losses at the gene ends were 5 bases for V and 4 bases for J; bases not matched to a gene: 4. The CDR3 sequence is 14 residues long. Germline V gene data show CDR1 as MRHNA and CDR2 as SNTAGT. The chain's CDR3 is CASSPGTGVYGYTF. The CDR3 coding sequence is TGTGCCAGCAGTCCCGGGACAGGGGTCTATGGCTACACCTTC.

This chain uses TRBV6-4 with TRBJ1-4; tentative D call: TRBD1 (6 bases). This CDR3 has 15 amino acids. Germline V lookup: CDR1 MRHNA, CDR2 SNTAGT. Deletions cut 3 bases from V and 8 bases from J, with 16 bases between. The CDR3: CASSESRGGNEKLFF. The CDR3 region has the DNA TGTGCCAGCAGTGAATCCAGGGGAGGGAACGAAAAACTGTTTTTT.

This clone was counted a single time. The CDR3 sequence: CASSPGRQGYSNQPQHF. The DNA of the CDR3 is TGTGCCAGCTCACCAGGACGGCAGGGATATAGCAATCAGCCCCAGCATTTT. The rearrangement links TRBV18 to TRBJ1-5, with D possibly being TRBD1 (5 bases). This CDR3 comprises 17 residues. V was clipped by 2 bases and J by 0 bases, with 14 bases between them. Per germline, CDR1 KGHSH and CDR2 LQKENI.

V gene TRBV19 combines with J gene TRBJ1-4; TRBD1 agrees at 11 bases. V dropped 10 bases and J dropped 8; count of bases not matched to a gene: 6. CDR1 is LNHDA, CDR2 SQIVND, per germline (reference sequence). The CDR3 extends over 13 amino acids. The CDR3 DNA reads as TGTGCCACCGGACAGGGGGCCTCAGAAAAACTGTTTTTT. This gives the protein CATGQGASEKLFF.

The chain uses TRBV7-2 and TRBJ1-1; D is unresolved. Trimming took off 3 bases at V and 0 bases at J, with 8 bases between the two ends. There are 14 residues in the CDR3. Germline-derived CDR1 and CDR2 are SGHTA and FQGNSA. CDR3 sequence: CASSLRVVNTEAFF. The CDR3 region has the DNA TGTGCCAGCAGCTTGAGGGTGGTGAACACTGAAGCTTTCTTT.

The CDR3 sequence: CASSVGGQGTYGYTF. CDR3 nucleotides: TGTGCCAGCAGCGTGGGTGGGCAGGGGACCTATGGCTACACCTTC. This chain joins TRBV9 and TRBJ1-2; perhaps TRBD1 as D (6 bases). V was trimmed by 2 bases and J by 4 bases, leaving 15 bases between them. The CDR3 contains 15 residues. The germline gives CDR1 SGDLS, CDR2 YYNGEE.

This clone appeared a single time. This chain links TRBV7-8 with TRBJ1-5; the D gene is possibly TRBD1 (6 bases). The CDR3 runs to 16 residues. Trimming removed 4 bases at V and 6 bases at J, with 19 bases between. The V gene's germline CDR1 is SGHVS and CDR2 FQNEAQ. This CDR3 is CASSSSGERRSQPQHF. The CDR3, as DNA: TGTGCCAGCAGCTCTTCAGGGGAACGACGGAGTCAGCCCCAGCATTTT. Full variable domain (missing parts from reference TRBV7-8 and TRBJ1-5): GAGVSQSPRYKVAKRGQDVALRCDPISGHVSLFWYQQALGQGPEFLTYFQNEAQLDKSGLPSDRFFAERPEGSVSTLKIQRTQQEDSAVYLCASSSSGERRSQPQHFGDGTRLSIL.

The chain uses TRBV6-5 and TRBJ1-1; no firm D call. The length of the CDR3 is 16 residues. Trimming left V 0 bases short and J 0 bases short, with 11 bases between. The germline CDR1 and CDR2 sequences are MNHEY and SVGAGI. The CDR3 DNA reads TGTGCCAGCAGTTACTCGACGGAGAGTATGAACACTGAAGCTTTCTTT. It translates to CASSYSTESMNTEAFF.

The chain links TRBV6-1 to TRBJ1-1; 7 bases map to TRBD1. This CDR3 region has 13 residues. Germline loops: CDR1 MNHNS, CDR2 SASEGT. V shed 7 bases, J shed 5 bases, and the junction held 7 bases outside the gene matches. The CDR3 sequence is CASNTGVSTEAFF. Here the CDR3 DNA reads TGTGCCAGCAACACAGGGGTCTCAACTGAAGCTTTCTTT.

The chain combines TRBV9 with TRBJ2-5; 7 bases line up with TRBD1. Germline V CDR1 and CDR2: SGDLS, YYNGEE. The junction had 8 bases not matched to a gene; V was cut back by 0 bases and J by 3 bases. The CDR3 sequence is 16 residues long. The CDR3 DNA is TGTGCCAGCAGCGTAGGGGTAGGGGGCGCGAAAGAGACCCAGTACTTC. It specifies CASSVGVGGAKETQYF.

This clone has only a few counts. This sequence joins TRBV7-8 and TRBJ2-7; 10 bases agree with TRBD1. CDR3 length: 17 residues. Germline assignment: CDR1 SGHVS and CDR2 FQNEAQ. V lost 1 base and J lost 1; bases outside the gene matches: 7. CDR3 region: CASSLGIRTGGSYEQYF. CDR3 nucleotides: TGTGCCAGCAGCTTAGGGATACGGACAGGGGGTTCCTACGAGCAGTACTTC.

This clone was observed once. The CDR3 spells CASSQGGNGNEQYF. The CDR3 DNA reads as TGCGCCAGCAGCCAAGGAGGGAACGGCAACGAGCAGTACTTC. This chain connects TRBV4-1 to TRBJ2-7; weak D call: TRBD2 (5 bases). This CDR3 region has 14 residues. V shed 1 base and J shed 5 bases, with 12 bases lying between them. Germline CDR1 reads MGHRA; CDR2 reads YSYEKL.

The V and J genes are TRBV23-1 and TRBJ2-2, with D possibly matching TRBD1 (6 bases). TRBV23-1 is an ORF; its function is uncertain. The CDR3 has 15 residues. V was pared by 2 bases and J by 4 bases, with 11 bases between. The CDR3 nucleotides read TGCGCCAGCAGTCAAGCGGCAGGGGTCACCGGGGAGCTGTTTTTT. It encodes CASSQAAGVTGELFF.